One sample yielded the 27 T cell receptor beta chains listed below, sequenced in a study of T-cell reconstitution after alpha-beta-depleted transplantation in children. Unique molecular identifiers were used in preparing the TCRbeta library. TCRdb analysed the PCR reads with MiXCR anew, one entry per CDR3 protein. The repertoire has hundreds of thousands of distinct CDR3 sequences, roughly 24% of them found once; the top ten carry 14%. The sequences come from PBMCs, mostly from graft donor cells, collected 360 days after TCRalphabeta/CD19-depleted stem cell transplant. The receptors come from a boy younger than two who had a stem cell transplant for acute myeloid leukemia, so the T cells may come from the graft donor.

V and J are TRBV29-1 and TRBJ2-7, with 8 bases aligning to TRBD1. V trimming: 4 bases; J trimming: 6 bases; junction bases outside the gene matches: 8. The germline gives CDR1 SQVTM, CDR2 ANQGSEA. There are 13 residues in the CDR3. The CDR3 reads CSVVVETGAEQYF. CDR3 in DNA: TGCAGCGTTGTTGTTGAGACAGGGGCCGAGCAGTACTTC.

The V and J genes are TRBV5-1 and TRBJ2-3; D gene uncertain. This CDR3 is 14 amino acids long. V lost 1 base, J lost 2 bases, and 8 bases lay in between. Germline lookup yields CDR1 SGHRS and CDR2 YFSETQ. In DNA form, the CDR3 reads TGCGCCAGCAGCTTGCAGGCGAACACAGATACGCAGTATTTT. Amino acid sequence: CASSLQANTDTQYF.

The V and J genes are TRBV20-1 and TRBJ2-5; D is perhaps TRBD1 or TRBD2 (6 bases each). Germline loops: CDR1 DFQATT, CDR2 SNEGSKA (reference sequence). There are 14 residues in the CDR3. V was trimmed by 2 bases and J by 5 bases, leaving 15 bases between them. For the CDR3, the DNA is TGCAGTGCTAGAACCCGGGGGCAGGGGGAGACCCAGTACTTC. Its protein product is CSARTRGQGETQYF.

Comments on this clonotype: It may be a read error: a sequence one base away is much more abundant. The chain combines TRBV7-9 with TRBJ1-1; 7 bases match TRBD1. The CDR3 spans 13 residues. With 5 bases clipped from V and 4 bases from J, the junction kept 4 bases outside the gene matches. Germline values: CDR1 SEHNR, CDR2 FQNEAQ (reference sequence). The CDR3 DNA sequence: TGTGCCAGCAGCCGGGGACAGCGCACTGAAGCTTTCTTT. Its protein is CASSRGQRTEAFF.

The chain couples TRBV20-1 to TRBJ1-3, with D perhaps matching TRBD1 (5 bases). V was shortened by 1 base and J by 0 bases, with 13 bases between the two germline ends. This CDR3 region has 16 residues. CDR1 DFQATT and CDR2 SNEGSKA come from the germline V gene (reference sequence). For the CDR3, the DNA is TGCAGTGCTAGAGCTACCGACAGCCTCTCTGGAAACACCATATATTTT. Amino acid sequence: CSARATDSLSGNTIYF.

In this sample, this clonotype turned up once. The chain combines TRBV7-2 with TRBJ2-6, with 9 bases matching TRBD1. The V segment lost 7 bases and the J segment 0 bases; nucleotides outside the gene matches: 7. This CDR3 is built from 17 residues. Germline lookup yields CDR1 SGHTA and CDR2 FQGNSA. The CDR3 region is CASTLTGGASGANVLTF. CDR3 nucleotides: TGTGCCAGCACTTTGACAGGGGGTGCCTCTGGGGCCAACGTCCTGACTTTC. Based on the CDR3 plus reference TRBV7-2 and TRBJ2-6, the full variable domain is GAGVSQSPSNKVTEKGKDVELRCDPISGHTALYWYRQSLGQGLEFLIYFQGNSAPDKSGLPSDRFSAERTGGSVSTLTIQRTQQEDSAVYLCASTLTGGASGANVLTFGAGSRLTVL.

The chain uses TRBV29-1 and TRBJ2-1; tentatively, D is TRBD1 (6 bases). Germline V CDR1 and CDR2: SQVTM, ANQGSEA. V dropped 3 bases and J dropped 3 bases, with 9 bases sitting between them. The CDR3 is 13 amino acids. CDR3 loop: CSVEAGDYNEQFF. The CDR3 DNA is TGCAGCGTTGAGGCAGGGGACTACAATGAGCAGTTCTTC.

This clonotype has just a few counts. V gene TRBV4-3 combines with J gene TRBJ2-5, with 10 bases fitting TRBD1. Germline trimming cut 4 bases from V and 5 bases from J; bases unmatched to any gene: 7. Germline CDR1 LGHNA, CDR2 YSLEER. This CDR3 is built from 15 residues. As DNA, the CDR3 is TGCGCCAGCAGCCTTGACAGGGGGCGCATCGAGACCCAGTACTTC. It yields the protein CASSLDRGRIETQYF.

The J gene is TRBJ1-4, the V gene TRBV20-1; D is possibly TRBD1 (6 bases). This CDR3 comprises 14 residues. V lost 2 bases and J 7 bases, leaving 14 bases between the germline ends. CDR1 DFQATT and CDR2 SNEGSKA come from the germline V gene (reference sequence). The CDR3 DNA follows: TGCAGTGCTAGAAAGACAGGCTGGGGTGAAAAACTGTTTTTT. The encoded protein is CSARKTGWGEKLFF.

The V call is TRBV27, the J call TRBJ2-2; 7 bases align to TRBD1. This CDR3 is built from 14 residues. Trimming cost V 6 bases and J 5 bases; bases outside gene matches: 6. Germline values: CDR1 MNHEY, CDR2 SMNVEV (reference sequence). The CDR3 sequence is CASSRQGWTGELFF. The CDR3 nucleotides read TGTGCCAGCAGCAGACAGGGCTGGACCGGGGAGCTGTTTTTT.

This clonotype has more than one count but fewer than ten. Mismatch with germline at one junction end may stem from a read error. The chain has TRBV12-3 or TRBV12-4 and TRBJ2-3, with D hard to call. The CDR3 is 15 amino acids. This CDR3 is CANSPVPRRIGTQYF. In nucleotides, the CDR3 is TGTGCCAACAGTCCCGTTCCGCGTCGGATAGGTACGCAGTATTTT.

The chain joins TRBV3-1 to TRBJ2-5; TRBD2 matches at 8 bases. The V segment lost 8 bases and the J segment 2 bases; nucleotides outside the gene matches: 7. Germline V gene lookup returns CDR1 LGHDT and CDR2 YNNKEL (reference sequence). The CDR3 contains 14 residues. DNA for the CDR3: TGTGCCAGCGGTACCGGGACTAGGCAAGAGACCCAGTACTTC. Its protein product is CASGTGTRQETQYF.

The V and J genes are TRBV12-3 or TRBV12-4 and TRBJ2-5; D is undetermined. V gave up 2 bases and J gave up 1 base, with 11 bases separating them. This CDR3 region has 15 residues. In DNA, the CDR3 is TGTGCCAGCAGTTTAAAGTCGAGAATCCAAGAGACCCAGTACTTC. As protein: CASSLKSRIQETQYF.

This clonotype was seen ten or more times. This chain uses TRBV29-1 with TRBJ2-1, with a tentative D call TRBD2 (6 bases). The germline V gene has CDR1 SQVTM and CDR2 ANQGSEA. This CDR3 contains 13 residues. The ends were cut back, 0 bases at V and 6 bases at J, with 9 bases in the middle. The CDR3 loop is CSVEDGTLNEQFF. The CDR3 bases are TGCAGCGTTGAAGATGGGACTCTCAATGAGCAGTTCTTC.

The sample holds many counts of this clonotype. The rearrangement uses TRBV12-3 or TRBV12-4 and TRBJ1-1; perhaps TRBD1 as D (5 bases). V dropped 7 bases and J dropped 7 bases, with 16 bases sitting between them. CDR3 length equals 13 residues. The CDR3 spells CASILQVRREAFF. The CDR3 bases are TGTGCCAGCATTCTACAGGTCAGGCGTGAAGCTTTCTTT.

The rearrangement uses TRBV10-2 and TRBJ2-5, with D unresolved. V lost 7 bases and J 8 bases, leaving 8 bases between the germline ends. This CDR3 has 10 residues. Germline loops: CDR1 WSHSY, CDR2 SAAADI. The CDR3 coding sequence is TGCGCCAGCAACCTGGGAACCCAGTACTTC. It encodes CASNLGTQYF.

The chain couples TRBV18 to TRBJ2-7, with TRBD1 identical over 11 bases. The CDR3 runs 18 residues. Trimming at V came to 4 bases and at J to 3 bases, leaving 14 bases not matched to a gene. Germline CDR1 reads KGHSH; CDR2 reads LQKENI. CDR3 residues: CASSQLFPGQGEVYEQYF. CDR3 DNA: TGTGCCAGCTCACAATTATTTCCGGGACAGGGGGAGGTCTACGAGCAGTACTTC.

This clonotype has just a few counts. The CDR3 spells CASSVADRDQTQYF. Written as DNA, the CDR3 is TGTGCCAGCAGCGTAGCAGACAGGGATCAGACCCAGTACTTC. The chain joins TRBV9 to TRBJ2-5; TRBD1 agrees at 7 bases. The CDR3 consists of 14 residues. The germline gives CDR1 SGDLS, CDR2 YYNGEE. J gave up 6 bases and V 0 bases, and 5 bases lay outside the gene matches. The complete variable domain, with remaining parts taken from reference TRBV9 and TRBJ2-5, reads DSGVTQTPKHLITATGQRVTLRCSPRSGDLSVYWYQQSLDQGLQFLIQYYNGEERAKGNILERFSAQQFPDLHSELNLSSLELGDSALYFCASSVADRDQTQYFGPGTRLLVL.

This clonotype has at least ten counts. This chain uses TRBV20-1 with TRBJ2-5, with D unclear. CDR1 and CDR2 (germline): DFQATT, SNEGSKA (reference sequence). Trimming took off 5 bases at V and 5 bases at J, with 9 bases between the two ends. CDR3 length equals 11 residues. The chain's CDR3 is CSAETLETQYF. DNA of the CDR3: TGCAGTGCTGAGACTCTCGAGACCCAGTACTTC.

This clonotype has ten or more counts. The chain links TRBV7-9 to TRBJ2-3; 10 nucleotides line up with TRBD2. The germline V gene encodes CDR1 SEHNR and CDR2 FQNEAQ (reference sequence). The CDR3 length is 15 residues. J was trimmed by 3 bases and V by 6 bases; bases with no gene match: 6. The CDR3: CASSPLAGVTDTQYF. The CDR3 nucleotides are TGTGCCAGCAGTCCCCTAGCGGGGGTGACAGATACGCAGTATTTT.

This clonotype was observed a few times. The rearrangement uses TRBV5-1 and TRBJ2-5; 7 bases align to TRBD1. The CDR3 sequence is 14 residues long. With V trimmed by 4 bases and J by 1 base, 4 bases remained unmatched. In germline, CDR1 is SGHRS, CDR2 YFSETQ. The CDR3 DNA is TGCGCCAGCAGCCGGGACAGCGTCCAAGAGACCCAGTACTTC. Its translation is CASSRDSVQETQYF.

The table lists this clonotype with many counts. V gene TRBV5-1 combines with J gene TRBJ2-6; the D is unclear. With 0 bases removed from V and 0 bases from J, the gap between germline ends came to 7 bases. The CDR3 runs to 16 residues. CDR1 SGHRS and CDR2 YFSETQ come from the germline V gene. The CDR3 DNA reads TGCGCCAGCAGCTTGGTCAGCCTCTCTGGGGCCAACGTCCTGACTTTC. This gives the protein CASSLVSLSGANVLTF.

This clonotype was seen at least ten times. CDR3 in DNA: TGTGCCAGCAGAGTCTCTGGGGCCAACGTCCTGACTTTC. The encoded protein is CASRVSGANVLTF. The chain combines TRBV12-3 or TRBV12-4 with TRBJ2-6; no clear D. Trimming removed 6 bases at V and 0 bases at J, with 3 bases between. This CDR3 has 13 amino acids.

V gene TRBV20-1 combines with J gene TRBJ2-1; either TRBD1 or TRBD2 may fit D (5 bases each). The CDR3 loop spans 15 amino acids. Trimming removed 6 bases from V and 8 bases from J, with 23 bases in between. CDR1 DFQATT and CDR2 SNEGSKA come from the germline V gene (reference sequence). The chain's CDR3 is CSAKPGPRSRDEQFF. The CDR3 DNA is TGCAGTGCAAAACCGGGACCACGAAGCAGAGATGAGCAGTTCTTC.

The table lists this clonotype with many counts. This chain links TRBV29-1 with TRBJ2-5; D is possibly TRBD2 (6 bases). From germline, CDR1 is SQVTM and CDR2 ANQGSEA. The V and J ends lost 1 base and 2 bases respectively, with 11 bases between them. This CDR3 is built from 14 residues. CDR3 in amino acids: CSVEGSRGQETQYF. CDR3 DNA sequence: TGCAGCGTTGAAGGGTCACGGGGGCAAGAGACCCAGTACTTC.

A remark on this clonotype: A read error may be the cause here, since a much bigger clone is one base away. This sequence joins TRBV24-1 and TRBJ2-1; D is unresolved. CDR1 KGHDR and CDR2 SFDVKD come from the germline V gene. This CDR3 contains 14 residues. The CDR3 nucleotides read TGTGCCACCAGTGCATCAGACTTCTACAATGGGCAGTTCTTC. Its translation: CATSASDFYNGQFF.

This chain links TRBV12-3 or TRBV12-4 with TRBJ1-1; 10 nucleotides line up with TRBD1. J gave up 5 bases and V 3 bases, and 6 bases lay outside the gene matches. The CDR3 spans 15 residues. The CDR3 DNA sequence: TGTGCCAGCAGTTTTGCCGGGACAGGGGTGACTGAAGCTTTCTTT. It translates to CASSFAGTGVTEAFF.